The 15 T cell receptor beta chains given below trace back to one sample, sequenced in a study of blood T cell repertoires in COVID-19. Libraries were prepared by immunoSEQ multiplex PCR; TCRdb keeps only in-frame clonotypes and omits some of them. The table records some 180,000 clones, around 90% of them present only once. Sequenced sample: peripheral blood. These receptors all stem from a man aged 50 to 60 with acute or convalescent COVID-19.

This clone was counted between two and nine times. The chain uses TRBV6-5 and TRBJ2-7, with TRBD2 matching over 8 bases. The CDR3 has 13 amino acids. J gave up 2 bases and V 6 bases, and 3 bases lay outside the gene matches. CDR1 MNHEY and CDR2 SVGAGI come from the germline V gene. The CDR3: CASRLAATYEQYF. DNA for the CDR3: TGTGCCAGCAGACTAGCGGCAACCTACGAGCAGTACTTC.

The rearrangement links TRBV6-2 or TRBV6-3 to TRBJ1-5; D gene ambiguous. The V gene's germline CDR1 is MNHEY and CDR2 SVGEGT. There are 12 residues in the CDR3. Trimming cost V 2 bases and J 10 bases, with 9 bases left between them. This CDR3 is CASSYGPQPQHF. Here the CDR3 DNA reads TGTGCCAGCAGTTACGGGCCCCAACCCCAGCATTTT.

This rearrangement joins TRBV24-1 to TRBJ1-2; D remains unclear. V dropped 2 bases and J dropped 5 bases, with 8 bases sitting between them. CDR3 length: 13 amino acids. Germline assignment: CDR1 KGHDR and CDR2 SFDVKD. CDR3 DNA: TGTGCCACCAGTGATTCCTTGGAGTATGGCTACACCTTC. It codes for CATSDSLEYGYTF.

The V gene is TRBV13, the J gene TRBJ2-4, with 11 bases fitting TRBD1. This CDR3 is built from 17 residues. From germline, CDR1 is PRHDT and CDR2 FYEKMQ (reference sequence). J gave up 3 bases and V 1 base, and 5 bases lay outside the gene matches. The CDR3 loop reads CASSLVGQGAGKNIQYF. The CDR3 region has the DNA TGTGCCAGCAGCTTAGTTGGACAGGGGGCGGGCAAAAACATTCAGTACTTC.

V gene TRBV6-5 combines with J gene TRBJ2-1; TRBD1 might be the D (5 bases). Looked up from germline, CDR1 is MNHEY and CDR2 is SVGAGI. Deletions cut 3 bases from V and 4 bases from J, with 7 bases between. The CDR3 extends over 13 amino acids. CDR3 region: CASSYAGYNEQFF. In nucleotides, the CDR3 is TGTGCCAGCAGTTATGCAGGGTACAATGAGCAGTTCTTC.

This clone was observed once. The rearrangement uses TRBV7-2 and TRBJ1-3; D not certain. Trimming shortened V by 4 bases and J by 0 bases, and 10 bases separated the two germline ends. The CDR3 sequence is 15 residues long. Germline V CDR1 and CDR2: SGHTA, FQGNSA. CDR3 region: CASSYYEPSGNTIYF. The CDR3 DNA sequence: TGTGCCAGCAGCTATTACGAGCCCTCTGGAAACACCATATATTTT.

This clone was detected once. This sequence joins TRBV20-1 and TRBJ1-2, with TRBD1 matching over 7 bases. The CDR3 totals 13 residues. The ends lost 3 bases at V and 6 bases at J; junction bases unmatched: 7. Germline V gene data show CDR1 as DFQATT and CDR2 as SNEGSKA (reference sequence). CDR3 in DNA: TGCAGTGCTAGTTTGACTAGGGGGCATGGCTACACCTTC. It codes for CSASLTRGHGYTF.

DNA for the CDR3: TGCAGTGAGGAGAGCCTCCATGAGCAGTTCTTC. This sequence encodes CSEESLHEQFF. The V and J genes are TRBV20-1 and TRBJ2-1; no clear D. Trimming left V 7 bases short and J 8 bases short, with 12 bases between. Germline-derived CDR1 and CDR2 are DFQATT and SNEGSKA (reference sequence). The CDR3 has 11 residues.

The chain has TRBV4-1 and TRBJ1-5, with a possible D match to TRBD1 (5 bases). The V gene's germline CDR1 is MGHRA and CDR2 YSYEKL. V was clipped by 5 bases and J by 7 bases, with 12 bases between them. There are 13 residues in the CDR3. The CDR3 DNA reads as TGCGCCAGCAGCGCGGGGGGGAGGCAGCCCCAGCATTTT. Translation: CASSAGGRQPQHF.

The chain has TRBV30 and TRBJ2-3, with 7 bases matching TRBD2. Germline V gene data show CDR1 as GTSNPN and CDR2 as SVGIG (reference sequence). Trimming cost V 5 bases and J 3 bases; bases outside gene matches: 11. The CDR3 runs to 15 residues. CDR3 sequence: CAWGLFSGLTDTQYF. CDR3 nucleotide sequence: TGTGCCTGGGGTCTGTTTAGCGGGCTAACAGATACGCAGTATTTT.

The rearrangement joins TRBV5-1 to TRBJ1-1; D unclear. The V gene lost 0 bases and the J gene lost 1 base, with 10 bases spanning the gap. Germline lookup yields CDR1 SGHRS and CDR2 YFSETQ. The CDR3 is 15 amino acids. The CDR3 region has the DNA TGCGCCAGCAGCTTGGCGTCGGTAAGGAACACTGAAGCTTTCTTT. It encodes CASSLASVRNTEAFF.

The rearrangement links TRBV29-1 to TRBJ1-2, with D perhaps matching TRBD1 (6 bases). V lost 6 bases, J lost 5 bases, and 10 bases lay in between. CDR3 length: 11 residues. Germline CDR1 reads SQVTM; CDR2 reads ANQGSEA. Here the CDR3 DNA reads TGCAGCGTAGGACAGCCGTATGGCTACACCTTC. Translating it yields CSVGQPYGYTF.

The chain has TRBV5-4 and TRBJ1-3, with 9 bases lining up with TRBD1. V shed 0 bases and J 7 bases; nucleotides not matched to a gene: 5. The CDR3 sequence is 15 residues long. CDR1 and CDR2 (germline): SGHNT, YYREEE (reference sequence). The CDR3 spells CASSLGGTGRNTIYF. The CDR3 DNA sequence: TGTGCCAGCAGCTTGGGTGGGACAGGGAGGAACACCATATATTTT.

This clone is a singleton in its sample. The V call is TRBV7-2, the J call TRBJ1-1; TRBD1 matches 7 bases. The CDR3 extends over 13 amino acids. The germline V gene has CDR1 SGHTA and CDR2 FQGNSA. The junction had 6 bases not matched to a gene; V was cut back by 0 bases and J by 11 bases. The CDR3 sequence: CASSLAPDRAAFF. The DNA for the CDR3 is TGTGCCAGCAGCTTAGCCCCCGACAGGGCGGCTTTCTTT.

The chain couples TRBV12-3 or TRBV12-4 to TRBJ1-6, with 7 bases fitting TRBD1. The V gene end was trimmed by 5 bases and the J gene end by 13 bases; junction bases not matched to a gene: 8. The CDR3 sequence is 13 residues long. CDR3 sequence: CASSPQGVVPLHF. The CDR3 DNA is TGTGCCAGCAGTCCTCAGGGGGTGGTTCCCCTCCACTTT.